This entry is about one TCR beta chain. Its antigen remains unidentified. Base qualities are not at hand, and no much larger clone is one base apart. A distance of 14 bases separates the germline ends of V and J, which lose 10 bases and 10 bases respectively. Looking up the germline V gene (reference sequence) yields CDR1 MNHNY and CDR2 SVGAGI. The CDR3 spans 11 residues, from the cysteine through the phenylalanine. The retained sequence is limited to the CDR3, 33 bases, with the frame set at the first base. Using the deep immunoSEQ assay, TCR CDR3 regions were amplified from genomic DNA by multiplex PCR. For each cell subset, the extracted genomic DNA was distributed evenly across all wells of several immunoSEQ 96-well plates, and each plate served as one replicate. For unsorted PBMC, roughly 270 ng genomic DNA, equal to approximately 30,000 T cell genomes, was loaded into each replicate PCR. Unsorted PBMC genomic DNA was sequenced across ten immunoSEQ deep assay plates. Purified libraries were quantified with a Qubit 3.0 fluorometer, sized on a Bioanalyzer 2100, and re-quantified with the KAPA Library Quantification kit. Every immunoSEQ 96-well plate was sequenced on a separate single-read 150-cycle Illumina NextSeq 550 flow cell. Processing in the source paper ran as follows. Because the immunoSEQ output held only junctional sequences and lacked quality scores, the filtering could not match the filtering applied to full-length reads. Sequences were annotated with PyIR, a Python wrapper for IgBLAST v1.9, and V/J genes and CDR3 were assigned using IMGT germline references. Reads were filtered out if the reads had weak V/J assignments (E-value above 1e-6), no CDR3, stop codons, out-of-frame junctions, or ambiguous translated residues. A V3J clonotype was defined by an identical inferred V gene, J gene, and CDR3 amino acid sequence. The percentage overlap between two repertoires was calculated by dividing the number of shared unique clonotypes by the size of the smaller repertoire. Richness of each repertoire was evaluated using RTK rarefaction, the Chao1 estimator, and Recon v2.1 estimates of unobserved clonotypes. TCRdb re-hosts the immuneACCESS table, in-frame sequences only. Its copies lack some clones; in the studies checked, an unresolved V gene accounts for under half of them, and the cause for the rest is not known. The V and J calls and clone size come from that table; D and trimming were worked out from the DNA. This sample is represented by 450,000 or so clones; around 77% of them were singletons. The ten largest clones add up to about 11% of the sample.

This sample is drawn from a study of shared clonotypes between healthy human individuals (dated by TCRdb to 2018 to 2021). As for the study more broadly: Two women and a few men aged 18 to 49 years were included in the cohort. To estimate repertoire size and how much clonotypes are shared between individuals, the study performed deep sequencing of blood TCR repertoires from a few healthy adults. Libraries were prepared and TCR repertoires were sequenced by different laboratories using diverse techniques, in order to increase sequencing depth and limit assay-specific biases. Leukapheresis yielded between about 0.8 and 9.5 billion PBMCs per donor. Study-wide findings and limitations: Because the study included only a small number of donors, the genetic and exposure-history diversity represented was limited. Sampling was restricted to blood, and TCR repertoires in tissue are likely to differ from TCR repertoires in blood. Pairwise subsampling indicated that sequencing depth was expected to affect the degree of clonotype sharing among donors.

Donors were healthy HIV-negative adults with no recently reported acute infections or vaccinations. All donors were Caucasian adults living in Nashville, Tennessee, USA. For unsorted samples, some 100 million PBMCs were counted and genomic DNA was extracted with the QIAamp DNA Blood Mini kit. Blood was collected by leukapheresis, and PBMCs were isolated by Ficoll-Histopaque density gradient centrifugation and then cryopreserved in liquid nitrogen vapor phase. The clonotype comes from a woman aged 40-49 years in good health. Some clones in this sample may be carry-over from other donors' samples. The chain is made from TRBV6-6 and TRBJ2-1; the best D guess is TRBD1, with 6 bases matching. Sequencing used PBMCs. The DNA sequence is TGTGCCACCCAGGGGCAATGGGAGCAGTTCTTC. Protein translation: CATQGQWEQFF.